These T cell receptor beta chains were read from a single sample in a study of cytomegalovirus exposure and HLA in healthy donors. Sequencing used immunoSEQ multiplex PCR; TCRdb keeps in-frame clones, though not all of them. The table lists 150,000 to 200,000 clones, approximately 80% of them singletons. Specimen: PBMCs. Every receptor here comes from a man aged 35-49 years in good health and CMV-seropositive. CDR3s include the opening cysteine and the closing phenylalanine or tryptophan. The order of the fields is CDR3 protein, CDR3 DNA, D gene, J gene, V gene, clone size. D genes are given only for firm matches. A clone size is listed for some rows: how often the clone was seen (once, few, many), or a class if it is expanded.

CDR3 protein: CASSLAGEVTGELFF
CDR3 DNA: TGTGCCAGCAGTTTAGCGGGGGAGGTCACCGGGGAGCTGTTTTTT
D gene: TRBD2
J gene: TRBJ2-2
V gene: TRBV2
clone size: NA

CDR3 protein: CASSPQGRPNEKLFF
CDR3 DNA: TGTGCCAGCAGTCCACAGGGTCGACCTAATGAAAAACTGTTTTTT
D gene: NA
J gene: TRBJ1-4
V gene: TRBV28
clone size: few

CDR3 protein: CASSDGTGGYTGELFF
CDR3 DNA: TGTGCCAGCAGCGATGGGACAGGGGGGTACACCGGGGAGCTGTTTTTT
D gene: TRBD1
J gene: TRBJ2-2
V gene: TRBV2
clone size: NA

CDR3 protein: CASSSQREMGQETQYF
CDR3 DNA: TGTGCCAGCAGTTCTCAGCGGGAGATGGGGCAAGAGACCCAGTACTTC
D gene: TRBD2
J gene: TRBJ2-5
V gene: TRBV28
clone size: NA

CDR3 protein: CATSRDRGAGNTIYF
CDR3 DNA: TGTGCCACCAGCAGAGATCGGGGAGCTGGAAACACCATATATTTT
D gene: NA
J gene: TRBJ1-3
V gene: TRBV15
clone size: NA

CDR3 protein: CASRPGTLGYEQYF
CDR3 DNA: TGTGCCAGCAGGCCCGGGACTCTCGGCTACGAGCAGTACTTC
D gene: NA
J gene: TRBJ2-7
V gene: TRBV28
clone size: NA

CDR3 protein: CASSLTGAETDGYTF
CDR3 DNA: TGTGCCAGCAGCCTGACAGGGGCTGAGACGGATGGCTACACCTTC
D gene: TRBD1
J gene: TRBJ1-2
V gene: TRBV7-3
clone size: NA

CDR3 protein: CASGLYLGTGGYEQYF
CDR3 DNA: TGTGCTAGTGGTTTGTATCTTGGGACAGGGGGTTACGAGCAGTACTTC
D gene: TRBD1
J gene: TRBJ2-7
V gene: TRBV12-5
clone size: NA

CDR3 protein: CASSQDGNSNQPQHF
CDR3 DNA: TGCGCCAGCAGCCAAGATGGCAATAGCAATCAGCCCCAGCATTTT
D gene: NA
J gene: TRBJ1-5
V gene: TRBV5-5
clone size: once

CDR3 protein: CASRWEGLGGELFF
CDR3 DNA: TGTGCCAGCAGGTGGGAGGGCCTGGGCGGGGAGCTGTTTTTT
D gene: TRBD2
J gene: TRBJ2-2
V gene: TRBV6-5
clone size: NA

CDR3 protein: CASSEGQYNSPLHF
CDR3 DNA: TGTGCCAGCAGTGAGGGACAGTATAATTCACCCCTCCACTTT
D gene: TRBD1
J gene: TRBJ1-6
V gene: TRBV6-1
clone size: NA

CDR3 protein: CASSAGWSSYEQYF
CDR3 DNA: TGCGCCAGCTCGGCAGGGTGGAGCTCCTACGAGCAGTACTTC
D gene: NA
J gene: TRBJ2-7
V gene: TRBV10-2
clone size: NA

CDR3 protein: CASSPVRDNEQFF
CDR3 DNA: TGTGCCAGCAGCCCTGTCCGCGACAATGAGCAGTTCTTC
D gene: NA
J gene: TRBJ2-1
V gene: TRBV11-2
clone size: NA

CDR3 protein: CASSPGTSGWYEQYF
CDR3 DNA: TGCGCCAGCAGCCCCGGGACTAGCGGCTGGTACGAGCAGTACTTC
D gene: TRBD2
J gene: TRBJ2-7
V gene: TRBV5-1
clone size: NA

CDR3 protein: CASGLFEGLAGSGANVLTF
CDR3 DNA: TGTGCTAGTGGTTTGTTCGAGGGACTAGCGGGGTCTGGGGCCAACGTCCTGACTTTC
D gene: TRBD2
J gene: TRBJ2-6
V gene: TRBV12-5
clone size: NA

CDR3 protein: CASSVEPKGGYTF
CDR3 DNA: TGTGCCAGCAGCGTAGAGCCCAAGGGGGGCTACACCTTC
D gene: NA
J gene: TRBJ1-2
V gene: TRBV9
clone size: NA

CDR3 protein: CASRAGNSNQPQHF
CDR3 DNA: TGTGCCAGCAGGGCGGGGAACTCCAATCAGCCCCAGCATTTT
D gene: NA
J gene: TRBJ1-5
V gene: TRBV6-1
clone size: NA

CDR3 protein: CASSARTSGRYEQYF
CDR3 DNA: TGTGCCAGCAGCGCACGGACTAGCGGGAGGTACGAGCAGTACTTC
D gene: TRBD2
J gene: TRBJ2-7
V gene: TRBV7-9
clone size: few

CDR3 protein: CASSPNPGLAIPNEQFF
CDR3 DNA: TGTGCCAGCAGCCCCAACCCGGGACTAGCCATTCCCAATGAGCAGTTCTTC
D gene: TRBD2
J gene: TRBJ2-1
V gene: TRBV7-2
clone size: NA

CDR3 protein: CASSPNRANQPQHF
CDR3 DNA: TGTGCCAGCAGCCCCAACAGGGCCAATCAGCCCCAGCATTTT
D gene: NA
J gene: TRBJ1-5
V gene: TRBV6-5
clone size: NA

CDR3 protein: CASSKGQGAMAKNIQYF
CDR3 DNA: TGTGCCAGCAGCAAAGGACAGGGGGCGATGGCCAAAAACATTCAGTACTTC
D gene: TRBD1
J gene: TRBJ2-4
V gene: TRBV7-4
clone size: NA

CDR3 protein: CASSLREDTEAFF
CDR3 DNA: TGTGCCAGCAGCTTAAGGGAGGACACTGAAGCTTTCTTT
D gene: NA
J gene: TRBJ1-1
V gene: TRBV11-2
clone size: NA

CDR3 protein: CASSHRTGDYGYTF
CDR3 DNA: TGTGCCAGCAGCCACAGGACAGGAGACTATGGCTACACCTTC
D gene: TRBD1
J gene: TRBJ1-2
V gene: TRBV7-8
clone size: few

CDR3 protein: CASDGQGNYGYTF
CDR3 DNA: TGTGCCAGCGATGGACAGGGGAACTATGGCTACACCTTC
D gene: TRBD1
J gene: TRBJ1-2
V gene: TRBV2
clone size: NA

CDR3 protein: CASSPGAQGLYEQYF
CDR3 DNA: TGTGCCAGCTCACCGGGGGCACAGGGGTTATACGAGCAGTACTTC
D gene: TRBD1
J gene: TRBJ2-7
V gene: TRBV18
clone size: once

CDR3 protein: CASSLGGPGHFYEQYF
CDR3 DNA: TGTGCCAGCAGCTTAGGGGGTCCGGGACATTTCTACGAGCAGTACTTC
D gene: NA
J gene: TRBJ2-7
V gene: TRBV11-2
clone size: once

CDR3 protein: CAALGLAMNEQFF
CDR3 DNA: TGTGCCGCGCTGGGACTAGCTATGAATGAGCAGTTCTTC
D gene: TRBD2
J gene: TRBJ2-1
V gene: TRBV10-3
clone size: NA

CDR3 protein: CASSRGQGRAGELFF
CDR3 DNA: TGTGCCAGCAGCCGAGGACAGGGCAGGGCCGGGGAGCTGTTTTTT
D gene: TRBD1
J gene: TRBJ2-2
V gene: TRBV5-4
clone size: NA

CDR3 protein: CASSLGLGSYNEQFF
CDR3 DNA: TGTGCCAGCAGCTTGGGGCTCGGGTCCTACAATGAGCAGTTCTTC
D gene: NA
J gene: TRBJ2-1
V gene: TRBV5-4
clone size: once

CDR3 protein: CASSYTGLGNEKLFF
CDR3 DNA: TGTGCCAGCAGTTATACGGGACTCGGTAATGAAAAACTGTTTTTT
D gene: NA
J gene: TRBJ1-4
V gene: TRBV6-6
clone size: NA

CDR3 protein: CASSLQAGLSYEQYF
CDR3 DNA: TGTGCCAGCAGCTTACAGGCAGGCCTCTCCTACGAGCAGTACTTC
D gene: NA
J gene: TRBJ2-7
V gene: TRBV7-8
clone size: NA

CDR3 protein: CAIRAWTGGDYGYTF
CDR3 DNA: TGTGCCATCAGAGCCTGGACAGGGGGTGACTATGGCTACACCTTC
D gene: TRBD1
J gene: TRBJ1-2
V gene: TRBV10-3
clone size: NA

CDR3 protein: CASRVPGAGDNEQFF
CDR3 DNA: TGTGCCAGCAGAGTTCCCGGGGCGGGAGACAATGAGCAGTTCTTC
D gene: TRBD2
J gene: TRBJ2-1
V gene: TRBV6-1
clone size: NA

CDR3 protein: CASSLREPQDSPLHF
CDR3 DNA: TGCGCCAGCAGCTTGCGGGAACCCCAGGATTCACCCCTCCACTTT
D gene: NA
J gene: TRBJ1-6
V gene: TRBV5-1
clone size: NA

CDR3 protein: CASSFRGQETQYF
CDR3 DNA: TGTGCCAGCAGCTTCAGGGGGCAAGAGACCCAGTACTTC
D gene: TRBD1
J gene: TRBJ2-5
V gene: TRBV5-5
clone size: NA

CDR3 protein: CASSLGRTSTDTQYF
CDR3 DNA: TGCGCCAGCAGCCTAGGGAGGACTAGCACAGATACGCAGTATTTT
D gene: NA
J gene: TRBJ2-3
V gene: TRBV5-1
clone size: NA

CDR3 protein: CASSVNGRPTGELFF
CDR3 DNA: TGTGCCAGCAGCGTAAACGGGAGGCCCACCGGGGAGCTGTTTTTT
D gene: TRBD2
J gene: TRBJ2-2
V gene: TRBV9
clone size: NA

CDR3 protein: CASSPGQGALGVGYTF
CDR3 DNA: TGTGCCAGCAGCCCGGGACAGGGGGCCCTGGGCGTCGGCTACACCTTC
D gene: TRBD1
J gene: TRBJ1-2
V gene: TRBV7-8
clone size: few

CDR3 protein: CASSPPGQPSTDTQYF
CDR3 DNA: TGTGCCAGCAGTCCCCCTGGACAGCCTAGCACAGATACGCAGTATTTT
D gene: NA
J gene: TRBJ2-3
V gene: TRBV28
clone size: NA

CDR3 protein: CASSEGQYGYTF
CDR3 DNA: TGTGCCAGCAGCGAGGGCCAGTATGGCTACACCTTC
D gene: NA
J gene: TRBJ1-2
V gene: TRBV6-1
clone size: NA

CDR3 protein: CASSGQGVGEQYF
CDR3 DNA: TGTGCCAGCAGCGGACAGGGGGTCGGGGAGCAGTACTTC
D gene: TRBD1
J gene: TRBJ2-7
V gene: TRBV6-1
clone size: NA

CDR3 protein: CASSQAGTGGKDTQYF
CDR3 DNA: TGCGCCAGCAGCCAAGCGGGGACAGGGGGCAAAGATACGCAGTATTTT
D gene: TRBD1
J gene: TRBJ2-3
V gene: TRBV4-1
clone size: NA

CDR3 protein: CASDDRSKETQYF
CDR3 DNA: TGTGCCAGCGACGACAGATCTAAAGAGACCCAGTACTTC
D gene: NA
J gene: TRBJ2-5
V gene: TRBV19
clone size: NA

CDR3 protein: CASSSGQLEGTQYF
CDR3 DNA: TGTGCCAGCAGTTCGGGACAGTTAGAAGGTACGCAGTATTTT
D gene: TRBD1
J gene: TRBJ2-3
V gene: TRBV5-4
clone size: NA

CDR3 protein: CASRPGQGPYEQYF
CDR3 DNA: TGTGCCAGCAGGCCGGGACAGGGGCCGTACGAGCAGTACTTC
D gene: TRBD1
J gene: TRBJ2-7
V gene: TRBV6-6
clone size: few

CDR3 protein: CASIAIGGTQYF
CDR3 DNA: TGTGCGAGCATAGCGATCGGTGGGACCCAGTACTTC
D gene: NA
J gene: TRBJ2-5
V gene: TRBV27
clone size: NA

CDR3 protein: CASSLDKFSGNTIYF
CDR3 DNA: TGTGCCAGCAGCTTAGACAAATTCTCTGGAAACACCATATATTTT
D gene: NA
J gene: TRBJ1-3
V gene: TRBV7-9
clone size: NA

CDR3 protein: CASSLGLAGGPLTDTQYF
CDR3 DNA: TGTGCCAGCAGCTTGGGATTAGCGGGAGGGCCTTTAACAGATACGCAGTATTTT
D gene: TRBD2
J gene: TRBJ2-3
V gene: TRBV5-6
clone size: NA

CDR3 protein: CASSPMDRTREQYF
CDR3 DNA: TGTGCCAGCAGCCCTATGGACAGGACGCGCGAGCAGTACTTC
D gene: TRBD1
J gene: TRBJ2-7
V gene: TRBV11-2
clone size: NA

CDR3 protein: CASSKQGREGYTF
CDR3 DNA: TGTGCCAGCAGTAAACAGGGAAGGGAGGGCTACACCTTC
D gene: NA
J gene: TRBJ1-2
V gene: TRBV25-1
clone size: NA

CDR3 protein: CASSLRTGGSYEQYF
CDR3 DNA: TGTGCCAGCAGCCTACGTACAGGGGGCTCCTACGAGCAGTACTTC
D gene: TRBD1
J gene: TRBJ2-7
V gene: TRBV9
clone size: NA

CDR3 protein: CASSEPSGFTDTQYF
CDR3 DNA: TGTGCCAGCAGTGAGCCAAGCGGGTTCACAGATACGCAGTATTTT
D gene: NA
J gene: TRBJ2-3
V gene: TRBV6-1
clone size: NA

CDR3 protein: CASSSSTIYF
CDR3 DNA: TGTGCCAGCAGCTCCTCCACCATATATTTT
D gene: NA
J gene: TRBJ1-3
V gene: TRBV7-9
clone size: NA

CDR3 protein: CASSPGQHEQYF
CDR3 DNA: TGCGCCAGCAGCCCCGGACAGCACGAGCAGTACTTC
D gene: NA
J gene: TRBJ2-7
V gene: TRBV5-1
clone size: medium-sized

CDR3 protein: CASSADSGNTIYF
CDR3 DNA: TGCGCCAGCAGCGCGGACTCTGGAAACACCATATATTTT
D gene: NA
J gene: TRBJ1-3
V gene: TRBV5-1
clone size: NA

CDR3 protein: CASSLVGLAGGYNEQFF
CDR3 DNA: TGTGCCAGCAGCTTAGTCGGACTAGCGGGAGGGTACAATGAGCAGTTCTTC
D gene: TRBD2
J gene: TRBJ2-1
V gene: TRBV7-2
clone size: NA

CDR3 protein: CASSLSTDNEQFF
CDR3 DNA: TGCGCCAGCAGCTTATCTACGGACAATGAGCAGTTCTTC
D gene: NA
J gene: TRBJ2-1
V gene: TRBV5-1
clone size: NA

CDR3 protein: CAVGGVGNEKLFF
CDR3 DNA: TGTGCCGTCGGCGGTGTCGGTAATGAAAAACTGTTTTTT
D gene: NA
J gene: TRBJ1-4
V gene: TRBV7-2
clone size: once

CDR3 protein: CASSLFGGSYEQYF
CDR3 DNA: TGTGCCAGCAGTTTATTCGGGGGTTCCTACGAGCAGTACTTC
D gene: NA
J gene: TRBJ2-7
V gene: TRBV27
clone size: NA